The present T cell receptor (beta chain) was sequenced within a study of T cell responses to AZD1222 COVID-19 vaccine. General study findings and limits: Sampled repertoires all dated from after the peak T cell response. Targeting of unmutated variant regions was reportedly seen in nearly half of spike-specific TCRs. Baseline testing showed seropositivity in only a handful of AZD1222 recipients.

Regarding this clone: Its antigen remains unknown.

The V gene's germline CDR1 is LNHNV and CDR2 YYDKDF (reference sequence). The CDR3 has 13 residues. V shed 0 bases and J shed 10 bases, with 13 bases lying between them. Libraries were prepared by immunoSEQ multiplex PCR; TCRdb keeps only in-frame clonotypes and omits some of them. This table holds 120,000 to 150,000 clones, around nine tenths found once. This material consisted of peripheral blood, taken on day 0 of AZD1222 vaccination. This clonotype was obtained from an adult in good health. V gene TRBV15 combines with J gene TRBJ2-7; TRBD2 is a possible D gene (5 bases). The CDR3, as DNA: TGTGCCACCAGCAGAGATGAAGCAGCGGCTCAGTACTTC. Translated, it gives CATSRDEAAAQYF.